What follows are 18 T cell receptor beta chains derived from one specimen sequenced in a study of read filtering for tumor transcriptome and immune sequencing. Molecular barcoded adaptors covering alpha/delta and beta/gamma chains were used on 400 to 450 ng RNA. Using its own MiXCR run on the reads, TCRdb lists one record per CDR3 protein. The data contain 50,000 or so distinct CDR3 sequences, 10% to 15% of them seen just once; the ten biggest clones take up 13% to 15%. The sample consisted of a population of CD138-negative cells sorted from bone marrow. The receptors come from a donor over 35 with multiple myeloma.

This clonotype was recorded many times. The chain combines TRBV21-1 with TRBJ2-1; the table's D call of TRBD2 was not tested on the DNA. TRBV21-1 counts as a pseudogene. This CDR3 comprises 16 residues. The CDR3 reads CASSKWTQRYYNEQFF. As DNA, the CDR3 is TGTGCCAGCAGCAAATGGACCCAGCGGTACTACAATGAGCAGTTCTTC.

Worth noting for this clonotype: This sequence may be a read error, since a much larger clone differs from it by one base. The chain uses TRBV20-1 and TRBJ2-3; 8 bases line up with TRBD2. CDR3 length equals 20 residues. Germline CDR1 reads DFQATT; CDR2 reads SNEGSKA (reference sequence). V was pared by 2 bases and J by 6 bases, with 25 bases of the junction left unmatched. The DNA for the CDR3 is TGCAGTGCTAGACCCCCCGGGGGGGGATTTCTATCGGGACGGCCGGATACGCAGTATTTT. Translated, it gives CSARPPGGGFLSGRPDTQYF.

This clonotype was seen repeatedly, ten times or more. This chain connects TRBV20-1 to TRBJ2-4; D gene unclear. This CDR3 has 13 residues. V lost 6 bases to trimming and J lost 6 bases, with 15 bases between them. Germline CDR1 and CDR2: DFQATT and SNEGSKA (reference sequence). The CDR3 sequence is CSAPAIARNIQYF. CDR3 coding DNA: TGCAGTGCCCCAGCAATAGCAAGAAACATTCAGTACTTC.

Many counts were recorded for this clonotype. This rearrangement joins TRBV14 to TRBJ2-2; 13 bases are shared with TRBD2. The V gene's germline CDR1 is SGHDN and CDR2 FVKESK. The trim removed 6 bases at V and 6 bases at J, leaving 1 base unmatched. There are 14 residues in the CDR3. The CDR3 DNA reads TGTGCCAGCAGACTAGCGGGAGGGCCCGGGGAGCTGTTTTTT. It translates to CASRLAGGPGELFF. The complete variable domain, with remaining parts taken from reference TRBV14 and TRBJ2-2, reads EAGVTQFPSHSVIEKGQTVTLRCDPISGHDNLYWYRRVMGKEIKFLLHFVKESKQDESGMPNNRFLAERTGGTYSTLKVQPAELEDSGVYFCASRLAGGPGELFFGEGSRLTVL.

The chain recombines TRBV29-1 with TRBJ2-1, with TRBD2 matching 11 bases. J lost 5 bases, V lost 5 bases, and 8 bases had no gene match. Germline lookup yields CDR1 SQVTM and CDR2 ANQGSEA. The CDR3 contains 15 residues. The CDR3 sequence is CSVPKLAGADNEQFF. CDR3 nucleotide sequence: TGCAGCGTTCCGAAACTAGCGGGAGCCGACAATGAGCAGTTCTTC.

The chain is built from TRBV20-1 and TRBJ2-1; D not resolved. The CDR3 has 20 amino acids. Trimming cost V 1 base and J 1 base, with 26 bases left between them. CDR1 is DFQATT, CDR2 SNEGSKA, per germline (reference sequence). CDR3 nucleotides: TGCAGTGCTAGAGGGCCTAGGAAGGCCGAGCAGCCCTTATCCTACAATGAGCAGTTCTTC. It yields the protein CSARGPRKAEQPLSYNEQFF.

This clonotype was counted ten times or more. This sequence joins TRBV18 and TRBJ1-1, with TRBD1 as a possible D gene (6 bases). V lost 4 bases, J lost 1 base, and 13 bases lay in between. The CDR3 loop spans 15 amino acids. From germline, CDR1 is KGHSH and CDR2 LQKENI. Written as DNA, the CDR3 is TGTGCCAGCTCACTGTCCGGGACAAAGAACACTGAAGCTTTCTTT. Translation: CASSLSGTKNTEAFF.

This clonotype was counted many times. The chain is built from TRBV10-3 and TRBJ1-5, with D perhaps TRBD1 (5 bases). Trimming pared 8 bases from V and 2 bases from J, leaving 19 bases between. Germline CDR1 is ENHRY and CDR2 is SYGVKD. The CDR3 consists of 16 residues. The chain's CDR3 is CAIGGRAGDGNQPQHF. In nucleotides, the CDR3 is TGTGCCATCGGAGGCAGGGCGGGGGATGGCAATCAGCCCCAGCATTTT.

Many counts were recorded for this clonotype. The J gene is TRBJ2-7, the V gene TRBV3-2; the DNA was not used to check the table's D call, TRBD2. TRBV3-2 is noted as a pseudogene. The CDR3 covers 15 residues. The CDR3 here is CASSQPTSGIPEQYF. The CDR3 coding sequence is TGTGCCAGCAGCCAACCGACTAGCGGGATCCCCGAGCAGTACTTC.

Remarks on this clonotype: This could be a read error, since a much larger clone is one nucleotide away. The CDR3 does not end in the conserved phenylalanine or tryptophan, so this is likely a read error. The V call is TRBV12-3 or TRBV12-4, the J call TRBJ2-2; 9 nucleotides line up with TRBD1. The CDR3 covers 22 residues. Unmatched junction bases numbered 28, after V lost 6 bases and J lost 5 bases. Here the CDR3 reads CASSPTNYRTGDVGRWTGELFL. The CDR3 region has the DNA TGTGCCAGCAGCCCGACGAACTACCGGACAGGGGACGTCGGGAGATGGACCGGGGAGCTGTTTCTT.

This clonotype came up many times. The chain couples TRBV6-2 or TRBV6-3 to TRBJ1-5; 10 bases match TRBD1. The length of the CDR3 is 13 residues. The V and J ends lost 5 bases and 7 bases, in that order; junction bases with no gene match: 2. Germline V gene sequence: CDR1 MNHEY, CDR2 SVGEGT. CDR3 protein: CASSDRGRQPQHF. DNA for the CDR3: TGTGCCAGCAGTGACAGGGGGCGGCAGCCCCAGCATTTT.

This clonotype was counted ten times or more. This could be a read error, since a much larger clone is one nucleotide away. The chain carries TRBV4-2 and TRBJ1-4; no clear D. The CDR3 length is 14 residues. Germline values: CDR1 LGHNA, CDR2 YNFKEQ. In nucleotides, the CDR3 is TGTGCCAGCAGCCCGGACGGAAGAAATGAAAAACGGTTTTTT. Translated: CASSPDGRNEKRFF.

This clonotype has at least ten counts. The chain combines TRBV6-2 or TRBV6-3 with TRBJ2-5; TRBD1 is a possible D gene (6 bases). The V end was cut by 5 bases, the J end by 4 bases, with 11 bases between. The CDR3 is made up of 13 amino acids. Germline CDR1 is MNHEY and CDR2 is SVGEGT. CDR3 coding DNA: TGTGCCAGCAGTGACAGGAGATTAGAGACCCAGTACTTC. It yields the protein CASSDRRLETQYF.

At least ten counts were recorded for this clonotype. V usage is TRBV5-6 and J usage is TRBJ2-3; TRBD2 agrees at 13 bases. J was trimmed by 3 bases and V by 4 bases; bases with no gene match: 8. The CDR3 is made up of 17 amino acids. From germline, CDR1 is SGHDT and CDR2 YYEEEE. The CDR3 here is CASSTTQTSGRTDTQYF. In DNA, the CDR3 is TGTGCCAGCAGCACGACTCAGACTAGCGGGAGGACAGATACGCAGTATTTT.

In this sample, this clonotype is medium-sized. V and J are TRBV4-3 and TRBJ2-1; D possibly corresponds to TRBD2 (6 bases). V dropped 5 bases and J dropped 4 bases, with 24 bases sitting between them. The CDR3 sequence is 18 residues long. The germline V gene encodes CDR1 LGHNA and CDR2 YSLEER. CDR3 DNA sequence: TGCGCCAGCAGCTGCCTAGGTCCGTTGGCGGGACCGTACAATGAGCAGTTCTTC. The encoded protein is CASSCLGPLAGPYNEQFF.

The table lists this clonotype with many counts. The chain has TRBV29-1 and TRBJ2-1; 7 bases map to TRBD1. The CDR3 has 18 amino acids. J lost 0 bases, V lost 6 bases, and 17 bases had no gene match. CDR1 and CDR2 (germline): SQVTM, ANQGSEA. CDR3 bases: TGCAGCGTCCCCCACGCCTCGGGACAGTTGAGCTCCTACAATGAGCAGTTCTTC. Protein: CSVPHASGQLSSYNEQFF.

The sample holds many counts of this clonotype. The V call is TRBV28, the J call TRBJ1-5; no clear D gene. This CDR3 has 14 amino acids. V lost 2 bases and J lost 8, with 13 bases in between. Germline CDR1 is MDHEN and CDR2 is SYDVKM. The CDR3 reads CASSLEAGYKPQHF. CDR3 nucleotide sequence: TGTGCCAGCAGTTTAGAGGCTGGGTATAAGCCCCAGCATTTT.

This clonotype was seen ten or more times. The rearrangement uses TRBV14 and TRBJ2-6, with TRBD1 matching over 9 bases. V shed 1 base and J 0 bases; nucleotides not matched to a gene: 10. The CDR3 extends over 20 amino acids. The germline CDR1 and CDR2 sequences are SGHDN and FVKESK. The CDR3 is CASSQVSGTGSSSGANVLTF. In DNA form, the CDR3 reads TGTGCCAGCAGCCAAGTCTCCGGGACAGGGTCTTCCTCTGGGGCCAACGTCCTGACTTTC.